The present T cell receptor (beta chain) was sequenced within a study of shared clonotypes between healthy human individuals. The assay was run at deep level. Generated by immunoSEQ multiplex PCR, the TCRdb table keeps only in-frame clones and is missing some. The top ten hold approximately 12% of the sample, which has approximately 500,000 clones, around 79% seen once. CDR3 length: 15 residues. Germline V gene data show CDR1 as SEHNR and CDR2 as FQNEAQ (reference sequence). V was shortened by 10 bases and J by 2 bases, with 19 bases between the two germline ends. Sequences were obtained from PBMCs. The sequence was collected from a woman between 40 and 55 years old in good health. Some clones in this sample may be carry-over from other donors' samples. The chain has TRBV7-9 and TRBJ2-3; D is ambiguous. This CDR3 reads CATGPGPRSTDTQYF. The CDR3 DNA reads TGTGCCACTGGCCCCGGACCACGATCCACAGATACGCAGTATTTT.